These 18 T cell receptor beta chains share one sample of origin, sequenced in a study of T cells after yellow fever vaccination. TCRdb reprocessed the 5' RACE reads with MiXCR, giving one entry per CDR3 protein. The sample consists of fewer than 450,000 distinct CDR3 sequences, 3.5% to 4.5% of them appearing once. Sample: PBMCs, taken 5 days after the yellow fever booster vaccination. These receptors were taken from a man aged 18-30 years who received the YFV17D yellow fever vaccine.

The chain is built from TRBV9 and TRBJ2-3, with no clear D. The V gene lost 0 bases and the J gene lost 1 base, with 12 bases spanning the gap. Germline V gene sequence: CDR1 SGDLS, CDR2 YYNGEE. The CDR3 extends over 16 amino acids. The CDR3 spells CASSVVPTIGTDTQYF. Here the CDR3 DNA reads TGTGCCAGCAGCGTAGTACCCACAATCGGCACAGATACGCAGTATTTT. The whole variable domain, remainder taken from reference TRBV9 and TRBJ2-3, is DSGVTQTPKHLITATGQRVTLRCSPRSGDLSVYWYQQSLDQGLQFLIQYYNGEERAKGNILERFSAQQFPDLHSELNLSSLELGDSALYFCASSVVPTIGTDTQYFGPGTRLTVL.

The rearrangement uses TRBV6-6 and TRBJ1-1; the match to TRBD1 covers 7 bases. The CDR3 is 16 amino acids. From germline, CDR1 is MNHNY and CDR2 SVGAGI (reference sequence). After removal of 5 bases from V and 0 bases from J, the junction contained 9 bases not matched to a gene. DNA for the CDR3: TGTGCCAGCAGTCGCAACTCAGGGGGGATGAACACTGAAGCTTTCTTT. This codes for CASSRNSGGMNTEAFF.

This clonotype was counted between two and nine times. V usage is TRBV7-9 and J usage is TRBJ2-5; 15 bases match TRBD2. Trimming removed 5 bases from V and 4 bases from J; junction bases left unmatched: 5. The germline CDR1 and CDR2 sequences are SEHNR and FQNEAQ (reference sequence). The CDR3 is made up of 16 amino acids. This CDR3 reads CASSRPGLAGGETQYF. CDR3 nucleotides: TGTGCCAGCAGCCGTCCGGGACTAGCGGGGGGAGAGACCCAGTACTTC.

The gene calls are TRBV18 and TRBJ2-5, with D maybe TRBD1 (6 bases). There are 15 residues in the CDR3. The V and J ends lost 3 bases and 2 bases respectively, with 13 bases between them. CDR1 and CDR2 (germline): KGHSH, LQKENI. The CDR3 coding sequence is TGTGCCAGCTCACCCTCGGACAGACGACAAGAGACCCAGTACTTC. Its protein product is CASSPSDRRQETQYF.

This clonotype was counted only a few times. The chain is built from TRBV12-3 or TRBV12-4 and TRBJ2-7; D might be TRBD1 (6 bases). V was cut by 1 base and J by 3 bases, with 13 bases left in between. CDR3 length equals 15 residues. The CDR3 loop reads CASSLGFGDNYEQYV. Written as DNA, the CDR3 is TGTGCCAGCAGTTTAGGTTTCGGGGACAACTACGAGCAGTACGTC.

This clonotype was seen ten or more times. V and J are TRBV7-3 and TRBJ2-1; tentative D call: TRBD1 (5 bases). Germline-derived CDR1 and CDR2 are SGHTA and FQGTGA. The CDR3 sequence is 14 residues long. V lost 2 bases, J lost 5 bases, and 10 bases lay in between. The CDR3 is CASSLQGGDNEQFF. The CDR3, as DNA: TGTGCCAGCAGCTTACAGGGTGGGGACAATGAGCAGTTCTTC.

The V gene is TRBV24-1, the J gene TRBJ2-2; D gene uncertain. Germline V gene lookup returns CDR1 KGHDR and CDR2 SFDVKD. With 3 bases removed from V and 3 bases from J, the gap between germline ends came to 13 bases. The CDR3 has 16 residues. The CDR3 nucleotides read TGTGCCACCAGTGATAACACGGTCCTTTACACCGGGGAGCTGTTTTTT. Encoded protein: CATSDNTVLYTGELFF.

The chain carries TRBV10-3 and TRBJ2-1, with TRBD1 identical over 7 bases. The CDR3 has 14 amino acids. The J segment lost 8 bases and the V segment lost 4 bases, leaving 8 bases of the junction unmatched. From germline, CDR1 is ENHRY and CDR2 SYGVKD. This chain's CDR3 is CAISVDRVDDEQFF. CDR3 in DNA: TGTGCCATCAGTGTAGACAGGGTGGACGATGAGCAGTTCTTC.

In its sample, this clonotype was seen a few times. The genes are TRBV18 and TRBJ2-7; the match to TRBD2 covers 7 bases. Germline CDR1 is KGHSH and CDR2 is LQKENI. This CDR3 is built from 13 residues. J gave up 5 bases and V 1 base, and 2 bases lay outside the gene matches. CDR3 residues: CASSPRGGDEQYV. The DNA for the CDR3 is TGTGCCAGCTCACCACGGGGAGGGGACGAGCAGTACGTC.

The chain is built from TRBV5-1 and TRBJ2-5; the D gene is possibly TRBD1 (6 bases). CDR3 length: 15 amino acids. Trimming left V 2 bases short and J 2 bases short, with 13 bases between. CDR1 is SGHRS, CDR2 YFSETQ, per germline. For the CDR3, the DNA is TGCGCCAGCAGCTTTTATGGACAGCGTCAAGAGACCCAGTACTTC. Translation gives CASSFYGQRQETQYF.

The V call is TRBV2, the J call TRBJ2-2; no clear D gene. V was pared by 7 bases and J by 4 bases, with 7 bases between. The CDR3 spans 12 residues. Germline CDR1 reads SNHLY; CDR2 reads FYNNEI. The chain's CDR3 is CASKGFTGELFF. The CDR3 nucleotides read TGTGCCAGCAAGGGTTTCACCGGGGAGCTGTTTTTT.

This clonotype was detected many times. This rearrangement joins TRBV7-9 to TRBJ2-7; D may correspond to TRBD1 or TRBD2 (6 bases each). V lost 3 bases to trimming and J lost 6 bases, with 12 bases between them. The germline V gene encodes CDR1 SEHNR and CDR2 FQNEAQ (reference sequence). CDR3 size: 13 residues. The CDR3 DNA reads TGTGCCAGCAGCTTCGAGGGGGGCGCCGAGCAGTACGTC. Its protein product is CASSFEGGAEQYV.

In this sample, this clonotype turned up many times. The genes are TRBV7-2 and TRBJ2-1; D possibly matches TRBD1 or TRBD2 (6 bases each). This CDR3 has 18 residues. V was cut by 2 bases and J by 0 bases, with 17 bases left in between. Germline V gene lookup returns CDR1 SGHTA and CDR2 FQGNSA. CDR3 coding DNA: TGTGCCAGCAGCTTAACGGGGGTTGGGGGCCCCTCCTACAATGAGCAGTTCTTC. Amino acid sequence: CASSLTGVGGPSYNEQFF.

This clonotype was found a few times. This sequence joins TRBV5-1 and TRBJ2-2; D not resolved. This CDR3 comprises 14 residues. Germline V gene sequence: CDR1 SGHRS, CDR2 YFSETQ. V was trimmed by 5 bases and J by 5 bases, leaving 13 bases between them. The DNA for the CDR3 is TGCGCCAGCAGGGACCCGAAGTTAACCGGGGAGCTGTTTTTT. Encoded protein: CASRDPKLTGELFF.

In this sample, this clonotype turned up many times. The chain's CDR3 is CASSLGGGLVEQFF. CDR3 sequence (DNA): TGTGCCAGCAGCTTAGGCGGGGGTCTTGTTGAGCAGTTCTTC. The rearrangement uses TRBV7-2 and TRBJ2-1; 7 positions match TRBD2. Trimming took 1 base from V and 9 from J; bases not matched to a gene: 6. Germline assignment: CDR1 SGHTA and CDR2 FQGNSA. The length of the CDR3 is 14 residues.

There are a few counts of this clonotype. The chain links TRBV9 to TRBJ2-1; 10 bases are shared with TRBD1. V lost 3 bases to trimming and J lost 2 bases; unmatched junction nucleotides: 8. In germline, CDR1 is SGDLS, CDR2 YYNGEE. The CDR3 length is 17 residues. CDR3 residues: CASSAYGDRGPYNEQFF. Here the CDR3 DNA reads TGTGCCAGCAGCGCATATGGGGACAGGGGACCCTACAATGAGCAGTTCTTC.

J is TRBJ2-7 and V is TRBV3-1; 8 positions agree with TRBD1. The CDR3 contains 15 residues. V gave up 4 bases and J gave up 3 bases; unmatched junction bases: 8. Germline CDR1 reads LGHDT; CDR2 reads YNNKEL (reference sequence). As DNA, the CDR3 is TGTGCCAGCAGCCTAGCCGGGACAGGCCTCTACGAGCAGTACTTC. It yields the protein CASSLAGTGLYEQYF.

This clonotype came up a few times. This chain uses TRBV20-1 with TRBJ1-2; no definite D call. Germline V lookup: CDR1 DFQATT, CDR2 SNEGSKA (reference sequence). The V gene lost 4 bases and the J gene lost 2 bases, with 14 bases spanning the gap. CDR3 size: 14 residues. CDR3 sequence (DNA): TGCAGTGCTACCCCCCCGACCCGGAACTATGGCTACACCTTC. Residues: CSATPPTRNYGYTF.